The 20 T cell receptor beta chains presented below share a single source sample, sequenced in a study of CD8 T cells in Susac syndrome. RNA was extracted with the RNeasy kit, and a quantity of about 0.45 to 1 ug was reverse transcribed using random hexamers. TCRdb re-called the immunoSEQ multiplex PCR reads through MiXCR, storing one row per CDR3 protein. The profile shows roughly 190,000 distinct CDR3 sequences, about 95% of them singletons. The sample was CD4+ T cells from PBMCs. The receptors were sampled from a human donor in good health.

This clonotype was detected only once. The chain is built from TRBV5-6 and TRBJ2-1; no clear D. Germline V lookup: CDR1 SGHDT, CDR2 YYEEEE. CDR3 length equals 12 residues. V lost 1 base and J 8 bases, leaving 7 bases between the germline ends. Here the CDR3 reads CASSLRRYEQFF. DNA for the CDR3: TGTGCCAGCAGCTTGAGGAGATATGAGCAGTTCTTC.

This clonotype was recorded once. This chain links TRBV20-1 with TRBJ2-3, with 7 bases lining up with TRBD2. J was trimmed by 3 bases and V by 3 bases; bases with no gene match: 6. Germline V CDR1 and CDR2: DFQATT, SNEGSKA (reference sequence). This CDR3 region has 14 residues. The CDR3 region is CSASGTILTDTQYF. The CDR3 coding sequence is TGCAGTGCTAGCGGGACTATTCTAACAGATACGCAGTATTTT.

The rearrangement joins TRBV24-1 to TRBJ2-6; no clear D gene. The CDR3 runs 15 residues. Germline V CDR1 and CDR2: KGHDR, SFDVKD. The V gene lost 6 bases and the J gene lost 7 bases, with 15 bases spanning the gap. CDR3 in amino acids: CATSKAKGIANVLTF. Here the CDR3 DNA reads TGTGCCACCAGTAAGGCCAAAGGTATAGCCAACGTCCTGACTTTC.

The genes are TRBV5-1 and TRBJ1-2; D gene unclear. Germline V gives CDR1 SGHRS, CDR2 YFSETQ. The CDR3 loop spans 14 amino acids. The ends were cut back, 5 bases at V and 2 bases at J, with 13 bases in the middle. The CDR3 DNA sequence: TGCGCCAGCAGTCAGACGAGCCTAAACTATGGCTACACCTTC. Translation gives CASSQTSLNYGYTF.

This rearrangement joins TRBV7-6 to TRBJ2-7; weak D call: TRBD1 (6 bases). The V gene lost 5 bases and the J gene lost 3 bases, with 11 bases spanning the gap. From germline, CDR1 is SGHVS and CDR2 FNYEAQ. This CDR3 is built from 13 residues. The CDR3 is CASSPDSVYEQYF. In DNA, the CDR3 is TGTGCCAGCAGCCCGGACAGCGTCTACGAGCAGTACTTC.

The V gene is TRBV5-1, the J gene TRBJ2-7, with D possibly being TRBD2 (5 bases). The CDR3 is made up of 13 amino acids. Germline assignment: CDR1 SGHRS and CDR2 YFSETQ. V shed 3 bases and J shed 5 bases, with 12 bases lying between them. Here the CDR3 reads CASSSTTTDEQYF. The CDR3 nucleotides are TGCGCCAGCAGCTCGACTACCACGGACGAGCAGTACTTC.

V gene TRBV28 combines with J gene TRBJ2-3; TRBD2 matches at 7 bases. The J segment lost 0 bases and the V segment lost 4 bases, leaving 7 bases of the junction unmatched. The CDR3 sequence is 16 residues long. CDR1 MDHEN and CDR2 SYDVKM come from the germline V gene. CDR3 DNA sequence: TGTGCCAGCAGTTCTCCTAGCGGCTCTAGCACAGATACGCAGTATTTT. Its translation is CASSSPSGSSTDTQYF.

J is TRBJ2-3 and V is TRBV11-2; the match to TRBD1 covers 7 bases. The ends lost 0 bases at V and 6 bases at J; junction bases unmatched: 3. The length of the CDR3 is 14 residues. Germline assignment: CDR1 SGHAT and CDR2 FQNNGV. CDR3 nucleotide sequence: TGTGCCAGCAGCTTAGAGACAGGGTCTGATACGCAGTATTTT. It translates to CASSLETGSDTQYF.

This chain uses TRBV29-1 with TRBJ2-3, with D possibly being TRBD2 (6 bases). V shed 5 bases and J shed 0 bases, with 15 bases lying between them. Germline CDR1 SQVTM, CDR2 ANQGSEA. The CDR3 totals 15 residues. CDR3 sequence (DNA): TGCAGCGTTCCTTCTAGCGCCCCTAGCACAGATACGCAGTATTTT. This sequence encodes CSVPSSAPSTDTQYF.

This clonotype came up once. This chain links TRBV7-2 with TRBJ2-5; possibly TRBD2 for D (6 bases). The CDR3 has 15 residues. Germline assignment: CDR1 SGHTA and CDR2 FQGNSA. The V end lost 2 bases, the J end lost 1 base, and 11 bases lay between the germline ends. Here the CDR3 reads CASSLLGSGQETQYF. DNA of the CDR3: TGTGCCAGCAGCTTATTGGGTAGCGGCCAAGAGACCCAGTACTTC. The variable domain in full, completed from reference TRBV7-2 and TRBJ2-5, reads GAGVSQSPSNKVTEKGKDVELRCDPISGHTALYWYRQSLGQGLEFLIYFQGNSAPDKSGLPSDRFSAERTGGSVSTLTIQRTQQEDSAVYLCASSLLGSGQETQYFGPGTRLLVL.

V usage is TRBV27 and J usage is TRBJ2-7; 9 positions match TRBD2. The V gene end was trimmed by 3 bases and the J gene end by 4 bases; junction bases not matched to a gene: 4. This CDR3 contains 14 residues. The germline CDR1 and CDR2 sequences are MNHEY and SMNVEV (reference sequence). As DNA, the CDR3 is TGTGCCAGCAGTTTTCTAGCGGGGACTTACGAGCAGTACTTC. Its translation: CASSFLAGTYEQYF.

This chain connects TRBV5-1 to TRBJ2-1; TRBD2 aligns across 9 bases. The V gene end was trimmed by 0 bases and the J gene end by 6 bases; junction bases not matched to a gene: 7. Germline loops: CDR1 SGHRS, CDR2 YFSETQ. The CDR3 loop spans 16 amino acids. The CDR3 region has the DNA TGCGCCAGCAGCTTGGGCCGCCTAGCGGGACCCAATGAGCAGTTCTTC. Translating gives CASSLGRLAGPNEQFF. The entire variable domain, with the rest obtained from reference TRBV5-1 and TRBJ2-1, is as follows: KAGVTQTPRYLIKTRGQQVTLSCSPISGHRSVSWYQQTPGQGLQFLFEYFSETQRNKGNFPGRFSGRQFSNSRSEMNVSTLELGDSALYLCASSLGRLAGPNEQFFGPGTRLTVL.

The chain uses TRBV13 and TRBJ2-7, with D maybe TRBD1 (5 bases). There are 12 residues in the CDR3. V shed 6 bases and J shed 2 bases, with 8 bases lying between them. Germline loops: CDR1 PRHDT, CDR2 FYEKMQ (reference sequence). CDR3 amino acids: CASSKGPYEQYF. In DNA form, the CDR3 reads TGTGCCAGCAGTAAGGGGCCCTACGAGCAGTACTTC.

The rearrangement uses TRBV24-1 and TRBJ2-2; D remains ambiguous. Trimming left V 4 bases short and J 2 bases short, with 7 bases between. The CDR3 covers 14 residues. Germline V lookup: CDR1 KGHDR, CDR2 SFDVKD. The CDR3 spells CATSEAINTGELFF. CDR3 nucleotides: TGTGCCACCAGTGAGGCGATTAACACCGGGGAGCTGTTTTTT.

CDR3 sequence: CASSLREGDSTGANVLTF. The CDR3 DNA reads as TGTGCCAGCAGCCTCCGGGAGGGAGATTCCACTGGGGCCAACGTCCTGACTTTC. The chain couples TRBV12-3 or TRBV12-4 to TRBJ2-6; 8 positions match TRBD2. J was trimmed by 2 bases and V by 6 bases; bases with no gene match: 12. The CDR3 has 18 amino acids.

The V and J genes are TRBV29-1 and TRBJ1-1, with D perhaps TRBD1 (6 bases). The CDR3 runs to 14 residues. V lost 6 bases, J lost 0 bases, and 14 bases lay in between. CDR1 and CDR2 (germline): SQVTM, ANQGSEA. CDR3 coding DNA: TGCAGCGTCAGAAGGGGGGGCTTGAACACTGAAGCTTTCTTT. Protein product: CSVRRGGLNTEAFF. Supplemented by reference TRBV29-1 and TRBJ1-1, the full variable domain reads SAVISQKPSRDICQRGTSLTIQCQVDSQVTMMFWYRQQPGQSLTLIATANQGSEATYESGFVIDKFPISRPNLTFSTLTVSNMSPEDSSIYLCSVRRGGLNTEAFFGQGTRLTVV.

CDR3 in amino acids: CASSATGVETKNIQYF. DNA for the CDR3: TGTGCCAGCAGCGCGACAGGGGTGGAAACCAAAAACATTCAGTACTTC. The rearrangement joins TRBV9 to TRBJ2-4; 8 positions agree with TRBD1. V trimming: 3 bases; J trimming: 2 bases; junction bases outside the gene matches: 7. The CDR3 has 16 residues. CDR1 and CDR2 from the germline V gene are SGDLS and YYNGEE.

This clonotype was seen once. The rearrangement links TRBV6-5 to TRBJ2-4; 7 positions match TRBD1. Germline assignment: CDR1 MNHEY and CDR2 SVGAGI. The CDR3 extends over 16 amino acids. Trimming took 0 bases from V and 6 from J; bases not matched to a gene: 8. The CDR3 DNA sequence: TGTGCCAGCAGTTACTCGCGTGGGGACAGAGGAAACATTCAGTACTTC. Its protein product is CASSYSRGDRGNIQYF.

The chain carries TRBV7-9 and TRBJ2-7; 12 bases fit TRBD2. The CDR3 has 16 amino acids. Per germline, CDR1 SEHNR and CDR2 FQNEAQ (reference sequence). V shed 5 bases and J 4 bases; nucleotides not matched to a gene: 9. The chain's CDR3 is CASSPLRTSGEYEQYF. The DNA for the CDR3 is TGTGCCAGCAGCCCCCTCCGGACTAGCGGGGAGTACGAGCAGTACTTC.

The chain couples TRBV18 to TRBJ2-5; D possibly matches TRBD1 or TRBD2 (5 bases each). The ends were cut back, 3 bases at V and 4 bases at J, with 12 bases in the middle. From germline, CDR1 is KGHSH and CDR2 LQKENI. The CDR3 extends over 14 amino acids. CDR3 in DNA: TGTGCCAGCTCACCGGGACGGACGGGAGAGACCCAGTACTTC. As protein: CASSPGRTGETQYF.